These 30 T cell receptor beta chains were all obtained from the same sample, sequenced in a study of blood T cell repertoires in COVID-19. TCRdb's table, derived via immunoSEQ multiplex PCR, lists solely in-frame clones and lacks some. The top ten hold roughly 8% of the sample, which has fewer than 75,000 clones, 75% to 90% seen once. Sequenced: peripheral blood. The receptors derive from a man aged 45-65 years with active COVID-19.

The rearrangement links TRBV7-3 to TRBJ1-2, with unresolved D. The CDR3 totals 11 residues. CDR1 is SGHTA and CDR2 is FQGTGA in the germline V gene. Trimming left V 6 bases short and J 7 bases short, with 9 bases between. CDR3 in DNA: TGTGCCAGCAGGTACTCGGGTGGCTACACCTTC. Protein sequence: CASRYSGGYTF. Supplemented by reference TRBV7-3 and TRBJ1-2, the full variable domain reads GAGVSQTPSNKVTEKGKYVELRCDPISGHTALYWYRQSLGQGPEFLIYFQGTGAADDSGLPNDRFFAVRPEGSVSTLKIQRTERGDSAVYLCASRYSGGYTFGSGTRLTVV.

This rearrangement joins TRBV19 to TRBJ2-2, with TRBD2 matching over 12 bases. This CDR3 spans 15 amino acids. The germline CDR1 and CDR2 sequences are LNHDA and SQIVND (reference sequence). The ends lost 6 bases at V and 5 bases at J; junction bases unmatched: 4. The CDR3 here is CASRTGTSGTGELFF. The CDR3 bases are TGTGCCAGTAGGACCGGGACTAGCGGGACCGGGGAGCTGTTTTTT.

This chain links TRBV7-2 with TRBJ2-3; the match to TRBD2 covers 7 bases. CDR3 length: 18 residues. The germline gives CDR1 SGHTA, CDR2 FQGNSA. J was trimmed by 2 bases and V by 1 base; bases with no gene match: 12. CDR3 sequence: CASSLGGPWSGDTDTQYF. The CDR3 DNA sequence: TGTGCCAGCAGCTTAGGGGGTCCGTGGAGCGGGGACACAGATACGCAGTATTTT.

V and J are TRBV11-2 and TRBJ2-7; TRBD1 matches at 12 bases. CDR3 length: 15 amino acids. Germline-derived CDR1 and CDR2 are SGHAT and FQNNGV. The junction had 9 bases not matched to a gene; V was cut back by 5 bases and J by 7 bases. The DNA for the CDR3 is TGTGCCAGCAGCCCGGGGGACAGGGGGCGGGAAGAGCAGTACTTC. It encodes CASSPGDRGREEQYF.

This sequence joins TRBV9 and TRBJ2-1; 8 bases agree with TRBD2. Trimming at V came to 6 bases and at J to 0 bases, leaving 5 bases not matched to a gene. The CDR3 is made up of 15 amino acids. Germline CDR1 reads SGDLS; CDR2 reads YYNGEE. The CDR3 loop reads CASTYSGTSYNEQFF. CDR3 DNA: TGTGCCAGCACCTATAGCGGGACCTCCTACAATGAGCAGTTCTTC.

The count of this clone is one. The chain recombines TRBV15 with TRBJ2-1; TRBD1 is a possible D gene (5 bases). Trimming shortened V by 2 bases and J by 4 bases, and 21 bases separated the two germline ends. This CDR3 comprises 18 residues. Per the germline V gene, CDR1 is LNHNV and CDR2 is YYDKDF (reference sequence). The CDR3 here is CATSRIQGDQVIYNEQFF. Written as DNA, the CDR3 is TGTGCCACCAGCAGAATTCAAGGGGATCAGGTAATTTACAATGAGCAGTTCTTC.

This clone was seen a handful of times. This sequence joins TRBV6-5 and TRBJ2-3; TRBD2 is a possible D gene (5 bases). CDR3 length equals 15 residues. CDR1 MNHEY and CDR2 SVGAGI come from the germline V gene. V was pared by 8 bases and J by 4 bases, with 19 bases between. The CDR3, as DNA: TGTGCCAGCGGCTCAGGCAGGCGGGTCCCAGATACGCAGTATTTT. Its translation is CASGSGRRVPDTQYF.

V is TRBV2 and J is TRBJ1-1; D uncertain. The CDR3 loop spans 14 amino acids. The germline V and J ends were trimmed by 2 bases and 0 bases, with 7 bases remaining between them. Per the germline V gene, CDR1 is SNHLY and CDR2 is FYNNEI. The CDR3 DNA is TGTGCCAGCAGTGAACGGCGGCTGAACACTGAAGCTTTCTTT. It specifies CASSERRLNTEAFF.

In the case of this clone: Germline is not matched at one junction end, which may reflect a read error. V usage is TRBV29-1 and J usage is TRBJ2-7; D might be TRBD1 (6 bases). The CDR3 length is 14 residues. The germline gives CDR1 SQVTM, CDR2 ANQGSEA. Here the CDR3 reads CSVESQGASHEQYF. The CDR3, as DNA: TGCAGCGTTGAATCACAGGGAGCCTCCCACGAGCAGTACTTC.

The rearrangement joins TRBV9 to TRBJ2-5; 7 bases agree with TRBD1. The CDR3 totals 14 residues. V shed 1 base, J shed 4 bases, and the junction held 4 bases outside the gene matches. From germline, CDR1 is SGDLS and CDR2 YYNGEE. Written as DNA, the CDR3 is TGTGCCAGCAGCGTAACTCCAGGGGGAGAGACCCAGTACTTC. It translates to CASSVTPGGETQYF.

This clone was detected a few times. The chain recombines TRBV5-4 with TRBJ1-2; 8 positions match TRBD1. Germline loops: CDR1 SGHNT, CDR2 YYREEE (reference sequence). The CDR3 totals 15 residues. V was clipped by 2 bases and J by 3 bases; unmatched bases: 6. CDR3 region: CASSFLDRGDYGYTF. DNA for the CDR3: TGTGCCAGCAGCTTCCTCGACAGGGGAGACTATGGCTACACCTTC. The whole variable domain, filled in from reference TRBV5-4 and TRBJ1-2, reads ETGVTQSPTHLIKTRGQQVTLRCSSQSGHNTVSWYQQALGQGPQFIFQYYREEENGRGNFPPRFSGLQFPNYSSELNVNALELDDSALYLCASSFLDRGDYGYTFGSGTRLTVV.

CDR3 sequence: CASSARGDRVAEKLFF. The CDR3 DNA reads TGTGCCAGCAGCGCCCGGGGGGACAGGGTAGCGGAAAAACTGTTTTTT. This chain joins TRBV9 and TRBJ1-4, with 9 bases that match TRBD1. The CDR3 is 16 amino acids. CDR1 is SGDLS, CDR2 YYNGEE, per germline. The V segment lost 3 bases and the J segment 8 bases; nucleotides outside the gene matches: 11.

The rearrangement joins TRBV5-6 to TRBJ2-2; D is possibly TRBD1 (6 bases). The V gene's germline CDR1 is SGHDT and CDR2 YYEEEE. The CDR3 sequence is 15 residues long. The ends were cut back, 1 base at V and 6 bases at J, with 13 bases in the middle. The CDR3 loop reads CASSLLQGFAGELFF. CDR3 bases: TGTGCCAGCAGCTTGCTACAGGGCTTCGCCGGGGAGCTGTTTTTT. The full variable domain, in which reference TRBV5-6 and TRBJ2-2 provide the parts outside the CDR3, is DAGVTQSPTHLIKTRGQQVTLRCSPKSGHDTVSWYQQALGQGPQFIFQYYEEEERQRGNFPDRFSGHQFPNYSSELNVNALLLGDSALYLCASSLLQGFAGELFFGEGSRLTVL.

The CDR3 region is CASSYSSPGLADEQYF. The CDR3 DNA reads TGTGCCAGCAGTTATAGTAGTCCAGGACTAGCGGACGAGCAGTACTTC. The chain joins TRBV7-2 to TRBJ2-7, with 10 bases fitting TRBD2. J was trimmed by 5 bases and V by 6 bases; bases with no gene match: 13. CDR1 is SGHTA, CDR2 FQGNSA, per germline. There are 16 residues in the CDR3.

The rearrangement links TRBV4-3 to TRBJ1-1, with no clear D. CDR3 length equals 15 residues. Trimming left V 0 bases short and J 4 bases short, with 12 bases between. CDR1 is LGHNA, CDR2 YSLEER, per germline. The CDR3 reads CASSQDLRIGTEAFF. The CDR3 DNA sequence: TGCGCCAGCAGCCAAGATCTGAGGATAGGCACTGAAGCTTTCTTT.

The CDR3 DNA reads TGCGCCAGCACCAGCGGGACAGGGGGTAATGAGCAGTTCTTC. It yields the protein CASTSGTGGNEQFF. V is TRBV5-1 and J is TRBJ2-1, with 11 nucleotides matching TRBD1. Germline CDR1 is SGHRS and CDR2 is YFSETQ. J lost 7 bases, V lost 6 bases, and 6 bases had no gene match. The CDR3 is 14 amino acids.

The chain carries TRBV3-1 (or the pseudogene TRBV3-2) and TRBJ1-1; 8 bases are shared with TRBD1. Germline V gene lookup returns CDR1 LGHDT and CDR2 YNNKEL (reference sequence). Trimming at V came to 5 bases and at J to 4 bases, leaving 6 bases not matched to a gene. This CDR3 contains 14 residues. CDR3 bases: TGTGCCAGCAGCTTAGGACAGGGAAGCACTGAAGCTTTCTTT. Translating it yields CASSLGQGSTEAFF.

The V and J genes are TRBV6-5 and TRBJ1-1; D unclear. Trimming cost V 6 bases and J 0 bases, with 11 bases left between them. Per germline, CDR1 MNHEY and CDR2 SVGAGI. The CDR3 totals 14 residues. The CDR3 is CASSSSGLNTEAFF. CDR3 in DNA: TGTGCCAGCAGCTCCTCGGGTTTGAACACTGAAGCTTTCTTT.

The J gene is TRBJ2-7, the V gene TRBV4-1; D is undetermined. CDR1 is MGHRA and CDR2 is YSYEKL in the germline V gene. This CDR3 has 15 amino acids. V was trimmed by 0 bases and J by 3 bases, leaving 12 bases between them. Written as DNA, the CDR3 is TGCGCCAGCAGCCAAGATCGGGTAGGCATCTACGAGCAGTACTTC. Its translation: CASSQDRVGIYEQYF.

This chain connects TRBV7-2 to TRBJ2-3; 10 nucleotides line up with TRBD2. After removal of 7 bases from V and 6 bases from J, the junction contained 13 bases not matched to a gene. The CDR3 totals 16 residues. Germline CDR1 is SGHTA and CDR2 is FQGNSA. The CDR3 DNA is TGTGCCAGCAAGAAAGATAGCGGGGGGCCCCCGGATACGCAGTATTTT. Residues: CASKKDSGGPPDTQYF.

This rearrangement joins TRBV19 to TRBJ2-3; 7 bases match TRBD1. Trimming took 5 bases from V and 2 from J; bases not matched to a gene: 13. This CDR3 has 17 amino acids. Per the germline V gene, CDR1 is LNHDA and CDR2 is SQIVND (reference sequence). The CDR3 here is CASSLGTVLRHTDTQYF. In DNA form, the CDR3 reads TGTGCCAGTAGTCTAGGGACAGTCCTTAGGCACACAGATACGCAGTATTTT.

The chain has TRBV28 and TRBJ1-5, with D possibly being TRBD1 (6 bases). There are 14 residues in the CDR3. CDR1 is MDHEN, CDR2 SYDVKM, per germline. The ends were cut back, 2 bases at V and 5 bases at J, with 10 bases in the middle. The DNA of the CDR3 is TGTGCCAGCAGTTTAATAGGGGGGGATCAGCCCCAGCATTTT. As protein: CASSLIGGDQPQHF.

This clone has a handful of counts. The V call is TRBV6-5, the J call TRBJ1-6, with D unclear. The V and J ends lost 7 bases and 7 bases respectively, with 11 bases between them. Germline CDR1 is MNHEY and CDR2 is SVGAGI. This CDR3 spans 13 amino acids. The CDR3 nucleotides read TGTGCCAGCAAGGAGCAGTTAAATTCACCCCTCCACTTT. Encoded protein: CASKEQLNSPLHF.

This chain joins TRBV6-5 and TRBJ1-5, with D maybe TRBD1 (5 bases). Trimming shortened V by 7 bases and J by 2 bases, and 12 bases separated the two germline ends. The germline V gene encodes CDR1 MNHEY and CDR2 SVGAGI. This CDR3 comprises 14 residues. The CDR3 region is CASTPQGGNQPQHF. The CDR3 DNA reads as TGTGCCAGCACCCCCCAGGGTGGCAATCAGCCCCAGCATTTT.

V and J are TRBV29-1 and TRBJ1-1; no clear D. This CDR3 comprises 13 residues. The ends were cut back, 4 bases at V and 0 bases at J, with 9 bases in the middle. Germline CDR1 SQVTM, CDR2 ANQGSEA. The chain's CDR3 is CSVGNQVNTEAFF. Written as DNA, the CDR3 is TGCAGCGTTGGAAATCAGGTGAACACTGAAGCTTTCTTT. The whole variable domain, remainder taken from reference TRBV29-1 and TRBJ1-1, is SAVISQKPSRDICQRGTSLTIQCQVDSQVTMMFWYRQQPGQSLTLIATANQGSEATYESGFVIDKFPISRPNLTFSTLTVSNMSPEDSSIYLCSVGNQVNTEAFFGQGTRLTVV.

This CDR3 is CASSLQQGRAPLHF. The CDR3 DNA follows: TGTGCCAGCAGCCTACAACAGGGTAGGGCACCCCTCCACTTT. This chain links TRBV3-1 (or the pseudogene TRBV3-2) with TRBJ1-6; D is possibly TRBD1 (6 bases). The CDR3 covers 14 residues. Looked up from germline, CDR1 is LGHDT and CDR2 is YNNKEL (reference sequence). Deletions cut 4 bases from V and 11 bases from J, with 15 bases between.

The rearrangement uses TRBV28 and TRBJ1-4; D is unclear. V was clipped by 5 bases and J by 7 bases, with 14 bases between them. Per the germline V gene, CDR1 is MDHEN and CDR2 is SYDVKM. CDR3 length: 14 amino acids. The CDR3 here is CASSATGGREKLFF. The DNA for the CDR3 is TGTGCCAGCAGTGCGACGGGCGGGCGTGAAAAACTGTTTTTT.

This chain connects TRBV5-8 to TRBJ1-3; 7 bases align to TRBD1. The J segment lost 0 bases and the V segment lost 3 bases, leaving 3 bases of the junction unmatched. The CDR3 runs 15 residues. From germline, CDR1 is SGHTS and CDR2 YDEGEE. CDR3 DNA: TGTGCCAGCAGCTCGGGACAGTACTCTGGAAACACCATATATTTT. Amino acid sequence: CASSSGQYSGNTIYF. The whole variable domain, filled in from reference TRBV5-8 and TRBJ1-3, reads EAGVTQSPTHLIKTRGQQATLRCSPISGHTSVYWYQQALGLGLQFLLWYDEGEERNRGNFPPRFSGRQFPNYSSELNVNALELEDSALYLCASSSGQYSGNTIYFGEGSWLTVV.

Only one count was recorded for this clone. V and J are TRBV7-8 and TRBJ2-4; 9 bases are a match to TRBD2. The V segment lost 1 base and the J segment 6 bases; nucleotides outside the gene matches: 7. Germline V gives CDR1 SGHVS, CDR2 FQNEAQ. CDR3 length equals 16 residues. CDR3 nucleotides: TGTGCCAGCAGCTTAGATTCGGCGGGAGGGGGAAACATTCAGTACTTC. It is translated as CASSLDSAGGGNIQYF.

V gene TRBV4-1 combines with J gene TRBJ2-7; TRBD1 matches 7 bases. CDR1 is MGHRA, CDR2 YSYEKL, per germline. J was trimmed by 1 base and V by 1 base; bases with no gene match: 4. The CDR3 spans 15 residues. CDR3 nucleotide sequence: TGCGCCAGCAGCCAAGTCCTGACAGGGTCCTACGAGCAGTACTTC. Protein sequence: CASSQVLTGSYEQYF.